This TCR beta chain was observed in a study of shared clonotypes between healthy human individuals. Study details: Each donor contributed plates that comprised three CD4 naive, three CD4 memory, two CD8 naive and one CD8 memory. The study, taken as a whole, reports: Relative to their counterparts shared across all four donors, non-shared clonotypes exhibited diminished generation probabilities.

Participating donors were healthy, HIV-negative adults free of recent acute infections or vaccinations. All donors were Caucasian adults living in Nashville, Tennessee. Sequenced by immunoSEQ multiplex PCR; TCRdb stores in-frame clones only, minus some. The sample holds 2 million to 3 million clones, 85% to 95% seen once. As concerns this clone: Its antigen is unknown.

This CDR3 is built from 13 residues. Germline CDR1 reads SEHNR; CDR2 reads FQNEAQ (reference sequence). Trimming took 4 bases from V and 0 from J, leaving 4 bases between them. The chain joins TRBV7-9 to TRBJ1-5; no reliable D call. The sequenced sample consisted of naive CD4+ T cells sorted from blood. The subset is: CD45RA+ positively selected. The sequence was obtained from a man in his late teens or twenties in good health. CDR3 sequence reads: CASSSNSNQPQHF. CDR3 nucleotides: TGTGCCAGCAGCTCAAATAGCAATCAGCCCCAGCATTTT.